Each of the 10 T cell receptor beta chains below was sequenced from the same sample in a study of blood T cell repertoires in COVID-19. Method: immunoSEQ multiplex PCR; TCRdb's copy keeps in-frame clones and lacks some. This table holds about 180,000 clones, about 88% found once. Sample: PBMCs or T cells enriched from blood (not recorded which). Source of these receptors: a woman aged 40 to 50 with acute COVID-19.

V is TRBV6-6 and J is TRBJ2-1, with 15 nucleotides matching TRBD2. With V trimmed by 5 bases and J by 4 bases, 6 bases remained unmatched. Germline values: CDR1 MNHNY, CDR2 SVGAGI (reference sequence). The CDR3 runs to 17 residues. CDR3: CASSHRTSGGVYNEQFF. CDR3 coding DNA: TGTGCCAGCAGTCACCGGACTAGCGGGGGGGTTTACAATGAGCAGTTCTTC.

This chain connects TRBV4-1 to TRBJ1-1, with D hard to call. Per the germline V gene, CDR1 is MGHRA and CDR2 is YSYEKL. The CDR3 extends over 14 amino acids. V shed 0 bases and J shed 3 bases, with 8 bases lying between them. The CDR3 region has the DNA TGCGCCAGCAGCCAAGAGAGAGTTTACACTGAAGCTTTCTTT. Amino acid sequence: CASSQERVYTEAFF.

This chain connects TRBV11-3 to TRBJ2-3; D possibly corresponds to TRBD2 (6 bases). The CDR3 has 15 residues. Trimming pared 3 bases from V and 3 bases from J, leaving 13 bases between. CDR1 SGHNT and CDR2 YENEEA come from the germline V gene. Here the CDR3 DNA reads TGTGCCAGCAGCTTGTCGGGAGACGGGACAGATACGCAGTATTTT. Its translation is CASSLSGDGTDTQYF.

This clone was found a few times. V and J are TRBV7-9 and TRBJ1-4, with D uncertain. Per germline, CDR1 SEHNR and CDR2 FQNEAQ (reference sequence). Trimming shortened V by 5 bases and J by 0 bases, and 13 bases separated the two germline ends. This CDR3 is built from 16 residues. Written as DNA, the CDR3 is TGTGCCAGCAGCCCCGACCCAGGATCAACTAATGAAAAACTGTTTTTT. Its translation: CASSPDPGSTNEKLFF.

This rearrangement joins TRBV5-1 to TRBJ2-5; D is possibly TRBD1 (6 bases). V lost 1 base to trimming and J lost 4 bases, with 11 bases between them. The germline V gene encodes CDR1 SGHRS and CDR2 YFSETQ. The CDR3 is 14 amino acids. CDR3 in DNA: TGCGCCAGCAGCTTGCAGGGGCTTAGAGAGACCCAGTACTTC. This sequence encodes CASSLQGLRETQYF.

The rearrangement links TRBV7-9 to TRBJ2-6; D might be TRBD1 (6 bases). V was trimmed by 1 base and J by 0 bases, leaving 13 bases between them. The CDR3 runs 18 residues. Germline V gives CDR1 SEHNR, CDR2 FQNEAQ (reference sequence). The CDR3 DNA is TGTGCCAGCAGCTTAGGGGGGCGCGAGAGCTCTGGGGCCAACGTCCTGACTTTC. This sequence encodes CASSLGGRESSGANVLTF. Full variable domain (outside the CDR3, taken from reference TRBV7-9 and TRBJ2-6): DTGVSQNPRHKITKRGQNVTFRCDPISEHNRLYWYRQTLGQGPEFLTYFQNEAQLEKSRLLSDRFSAERPKGSFSTLEIQRTEQGDSAMYLCASSLGGRESSGANVLTFGAGSRLTVL.

The rearrangement links TRBV29-1 to TRBJ2-2; tentative D call: TRBD1 (6 bases). The V end was cut by 7 bases, the J end by 7 bases, with 13 bases between. CDR3 length: 12 residues. The germline V gene has CDR1 SQVTM and CDR2 ANQGSEA. The CDR3 sequence is CSAPTGSGELFF. The CDR3 bases are TGCAGCGCACCAACAGGGAGCGGGGAGCTGTTTTTT.

The chain carries TRBV4-3 and TRBJ2-1, with D perhaps matching TRBD2 (6 bases). The CDR3 consists of 14 residues. Between the trimmed V and J ends, which lost 0 bases and 10 bases, there was a span of 13 bases. CDR1 is LGHNA and CDR2 is YSLEER in the germline V gene. CDR3 in DNA: TGCGCCAGCAGCCAAGATAAGCGGGCCAGGGAGCAGTTCTTC. Its translation is CASSQDKRAREQFF.

The gene calls are TRBV14 and TRBJ1-1; D call uncertain. The V end lost 1 base, the J end lost 4 bases, and 7 bases lay between the germline ends. Germline CDR1 and CDR2: SGHDN and FVKESK. The CDR3 consists of 13 residues. The CDR3 nucleotides read TGTGCCAGCAGCCAAGGACTGCGCACTGAAGCTTTCTTT. This sequence encodes CASSQGLRTEAFF.

CDR3 nucleotide sequence: TGTGCCAGCAGCTTTTCGGGAGGGCAATTCGAGACCCAGTACTTC. It encodes CASSFSGGQFETQYF. This chain connects TRBV7-8 to TRBJ2-5; 8 bases line up with TRBD2. The ends lost 3 bases at V and 5 bases at J; junction bases unmatched: 8. This CDR3 contains 15 residues. Germline V gene lookup returns CDR1 SGHVS and CDR2 FQNEAQ.